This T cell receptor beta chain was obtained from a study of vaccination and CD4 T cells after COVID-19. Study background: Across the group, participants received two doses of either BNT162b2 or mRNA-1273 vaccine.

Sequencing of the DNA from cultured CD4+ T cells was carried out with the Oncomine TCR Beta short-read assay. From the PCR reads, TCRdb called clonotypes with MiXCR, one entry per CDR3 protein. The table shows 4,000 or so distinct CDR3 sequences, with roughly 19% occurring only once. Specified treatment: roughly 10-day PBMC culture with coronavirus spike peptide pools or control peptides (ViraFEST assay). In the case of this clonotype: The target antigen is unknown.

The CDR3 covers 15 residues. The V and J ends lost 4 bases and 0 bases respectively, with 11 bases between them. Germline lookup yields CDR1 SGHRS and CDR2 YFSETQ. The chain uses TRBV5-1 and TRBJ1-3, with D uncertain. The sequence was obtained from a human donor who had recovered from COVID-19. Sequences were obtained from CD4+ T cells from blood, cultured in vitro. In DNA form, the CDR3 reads TGCGCCAGCAGCCCCTCGGGGAGCTCTGGAAACACCATATATTTT. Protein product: CASSPSGSSGNTIYF.